The 25 T cell receptor beta chains below were found in one sample sequenced in a study of CD8+ T cells in alopecia areata (dated by TCRdb to the late 2010s). The method was the immunoSEQ multiplex PCR assay. RNA was extracted from all samples and reverse transcribed into cDNA as template for TCR sequencing. In its TCRdb copy, this immuneACCESS table keeps in-frame sequences only and misses some clones. Where compared with another copy, unresolved V genes explain less than half of these, and the others have no known cause. For this sample the table gives 200,000 or so clones, of which roughly 64% were detected only once. The top ten clonotypes cover 5% to 6% of the sample. What the time point label conveys for this sample: less than 25 weeks on oral tofacitinib. This sample's treatment or condition label indicates: oral pan-JAK inhibitor, 5-10 mg twice daily. The source material was CD4+ T cells sorted from blood, sampled at week 24, from a patient treated with tofacitinib. These TCRs come from a human donor with alopecia areata.

The V gene is TRBV5-6, the J gene TRBJ2-7; 8 positions match TRBD1. CDR3 length: 16 residues. With V trimmed by 1 base and J by 6 bases, 12 bases remained unmatched. Germline V gives CDR1 SGHDT, CDR2 YYEEEE. The CDR3 region is CASSLYGGQGYAEQYF. CDR3 sequence (DNA): TGTGCCAGCAGCTTGTATGGCGGACAGGGATACGCCGAGCAGTACTTC.

This clone was seen at least ten times. This same CDR3 is encoded by further DNA sequences in the sample. The V and J genes are TRBV5-1 and TRBJ2-5; D remains ambiguous. Germline V gene lookup returns CDR1 SGHRS and CDR2 YFSETQ. The length of the CDR3 is 11 residues. V was shortened by 0 bases and J by 3 bases, with 0 bases between the two germline ends. The CDR3 protein is CASSLEETQYF. Written as DNA, the CDR3 is TGCGCCAGCAGCTTGGAAGAGACCCAGTACTTC.

This clone was observed a few times. The chain uses TRBV29-1 and TRBJ2-3; 11 bases are shared with TRBD1. The CDR3 is 15 amino acids. Germline CDR1 and CDR2: SQVTM and ANQGSEA. Losses at the gene ends were 8 bases for V and 5 bases for J; bases not matched to a gene: 12. The CDR3 region has the DNA TGCAGCCTTCGGACCGGACAGGGGGCGAGAGATACGCAGTATTTT. This codes for CSLRTGQGARDTQYF.

This clone was counted once. The J gene is TRBJ2-4, the V gene TRBV2, with no clear D. The CDR3 loop spans 13 amino acids. Between the trimmed V and J ends, which lost 6 bases and 1 base, there was a span of 7 bases. The germline gives CDR1 SNHLY, CDR2 FYNNEI. CDR3 nucleotides: TGTGCCAGCAGCCGTTCGGCCAAAAACATTCAGTACTTC. Translated, it gives CASSRSAKNIQYF.

This chain joins TRBV2 and TRBJ2-7; 9 positions match TRBD1. J lost 7 bases, V lost 4 bases, and 8 bases had no gene match. From germline, CDR1 is SNHLY and CDR2 FYNNEI. The CDR3 is 14 residues long. CDR3 DNA: TGTGCCAGCAGTGTCACACCCGGGACAGGGGAGCAGTACTTC. Amino acids: CASSVTPGTGEQYF.

This clone was counted between two and nine times. The V and J genes are TRBV5-1 and TRBJ2-7; the D gene is possibly TRBD1 (6 bases). The V end was cut by 1 base, the J end by 6 bases, with 11 bases between. This CDR3 is built from 13 residues. Germline lookup yields CDR1 SGHRS and CDR2 YFSETQ. Written as DNA, the CDR3 is TGCGCCAGCAGCTTGCAGGGGCACAGCGAGCAGTACTTC. It encodes CASSLQGHSEQYF.

The chain uses TRBV7-2 and TRBJ2-5, with D unclear. With 1 base removed from V and 4 bases from J, the gap between germline ends came to 7 bases. This CDR3 contains 13 residues. Germline loops: CDR1 SGHTA, CDR2 FQGNSA. The chain's CDR3 is CASSLVQRETQYF. The CDR3 DNA reads as TGTGCCAGCAGCTTAGTTCAAAGAGAGACCCAGTACTTC. The whole variable domain, remainder taken from reference TRBV7-2 and TRBJ2-5, is GAGVSQSPSNKVTEKGKDVELRCDPISGHTALYWYRQSLGQGLEFLIYFQGNSAPDKSGLPSDRFSAERTGGSVSTLTIQRTQQEDSAVYLCASSLVQRETQYFGPGTRLLVL.

This clone has just one count. This chain uses TRBV9 with TRBJ2-1, with 7 bases matching TRBD1. The length of the CDR3 is 15 residues. The junction had 9 bases not matched to a gene; V was cut back by 2 bases and J by 7 bases. Germline lookup yields CDR1 SGDLS and CDR2 YYNGEE. CDR3 amino acids: CASSVLQGKGNEQFF. In nucleotides, the CDR3 is TGTGCCAGCAGCGTTTTACAGGGGAAGGGTAATGAGCAGTTCTTC.

The chain has TRBV30 and TRBJ2-7; TRBD2 matches 12 bases. The germline V gene has CDR1 GTSNPN and CDR2 SVGIG (reference sequence). The trim removed 6 bases at V and 2 bases at J, leaving 2 bases unmatched. The CDR3 length is 13 residues. DNA of the CDR3: TGTGCCTGCGGGACTAGCGGGCCCTACGAGCAGTACTTC. It specifies CACGTSGPYEQYF.

V and J are TRBV9 and TRBJ2-2, with TRBD1 matching 7 bases. This CDR3 is 17 amino acids long. Germline CDR1 and CDR2: SGDLS and YYNGEE. The V and J ends lost 2 bases and 0 bases, in that order; junction bases with no gene match: 7. The CDR3 reads CASSVQPGQTNTGELFF. For the CDR3, the DNA is TGTGCCAGCAGCGTTCAACCGGGACAGACGAACACCGGGGAGCTGTTTTTT.

The chain joins TRBV5-1 to TRBJ2-2; D gene unclear. With 1 base removed from V and 1 base from J, the gap between germline ends came to 8 bases. This CDR3 region has 15 residues. Per germline, CDR1 SGHRS and CDR2 YFSETQ. The CDR3 here is CASSLSARNTGELFF. The CDR3 DNA reads TGCGCCAGCAGCTTGTCGGCGAGGAACACCGGGGAGCTGTTTTTT. Combining the CDR3 with reference TRBV5-1 and TRBJ2-2 gives the whole variable domain KAGVTQTPRYLIKTRGQQVTLSCSPISGHRSVSWYQQTPGQGLQFLFEYFSETQRNKGNFPGRFSGRQFSNSRSEMNVSTLELGDSALYLCASSLSARNTGELFFGEGSRLTVL.

The V and J genes are TRBV30 and TRBJ1-5, with no clear D. This CDR3 has 13 residues. Germline CDR1 and CDR2: GTSNPN and SVGIG (reference sequence). Trimming removed 2 bases from V and 4 bases from J, with 9 bases in between. The CDR3 loop reads CAWSSQFNQPQHF. DNA for the CDR3: TGTGCCTGGAGTAGTCAATTTAATCAGCCCCAGCATTTT.

This chain joins TRBV6-5 and TRBJ1-2, with 9 bases matching TRBD1. Per germline, CDR1 MNHEY and CDR2 SVGAGI. This CDR3 contains 12 residues. After removal of 7 bases from V and 9 bases from J, the junction contained 6 bases not matched to a gene. The CDR3 here is CASTEGQGRYTF. The DNA for the CDR3 is TGTGCCAGCACCGAAGGACAGGGGCGCTACACCTTC.

The CDR3 here is CASSTPSSTQYF. The CDR3 coding sequence is TGTGCCAGCAGCACCCCGTCCTCTACGCAGTATTTT. This sequence joins TRBV9 and TRBJ2-3, with D unclear. The CDR3 is 12 amino acids. The V end lost 4 bases, the J end lost 8 bases, and 11 bases lay between the germline ends. CDR1 and CDR2 from the germline V gene are SGDLS and YYNGEE.

The V and J genes are TRBV6-1 and TRBJ1-2; possibly TRBD1 for D (6 bases). The V and J ends lost 3 bases and 2 bases respectively, with 10 bases between them. The CDR3 runs 14 residues. CDR1 MNHNS and CDR2 SASEGT come from the germline V gene. CDR3 loop: CASSETGGNYGYTF. Here the CDR3 DNA reads TGTGCCAGCAGTGAGACGGGGGGCAACTATGGCTACACCTTC.

The genes are TRBV19 and TRBJ1-5; D is perhaps TRBD1 (5 bases). The CDR3 is 13 amino acids. Germline V gives CDR1 LNHDA, CDR2 SQIVND (reference sequence). V dropped 3 bases and J dropped 5 bases, with 8 bases sitting between them. The CDR3 loop is CASSIETDQPQHF. CDR3 nucleotides: TGTGCCAGTAGTATCGAGACAGATCAGCCCCAGCATTTT.

This clone was detected only a few times. This chain joins TRBV29-1 and TRBJ1-2; possibly TRBD1 for D (5 bases). In germline, CDR1 is SQVTM, CDR2 ANQGSEA. V dropped 4 bases and J dropped 5 bases, with 11 bases sitting between them. This CDR3 is 12 amino acids long. The chain's CDR3 is CSVGQGRYGYTF. As DNA, the CDR3 is TGCAGCGTTGGGCAGGGACGGTATGGCTACACCTTC.

The rearrangement links TRBV2 to TRBJ2-1; D is uncertain. CDR1 is SNHLY and CDR2 is FYNNEI in the germline V gene. The CDR3 is 13 residues long. The V end was cut by 8 bases, the J end by 5 bases, with 13 bases between. The chain's CDR3 is CASHLGRDNEQFF. The DNA for the CDR3 is TGTGCCAGCCATCTCGGACGCGACAATGAGCAGTTCTTC.

V gene TRBV2 combines with J gene TRBJ1-6; D may be TRBD1 (5 bases). Trimming removed 10 bases from V and 6 bases from J, with 25 bases in between. Germline lookup yields CDR1 SNHLY and CDR2 FYNNEI. The CDR3 contains 17 residues. CDR3 nucleotides: TGTGCCACCACGGCCGGTGAGAGGGGACCATTTAATTCACCCCTCCACTTT. Its translation: CATTAGERGPFNSPLHF.

V usage is TRBV28 and J usage is TRBJ2-2, with 8 nucleotides matching TRBD1. The CDR3 is 14 residues long. V shed 7 bases and J 7 bases; nucleotides not matched to a gene: 8. Germline loops: CDR1 MDHEN, CDR2 SYDVKM. The CDR3, as DNA: TGTGCCAGCACCAATCACAGGGGGGACGGGGAGCTGTTTTTT. Its translation: CASTNHRGDGELFF.

This clone has more than one count but fewer than ten. The rearrangement links TRBV5-1 to TRBJ2-2; D remains ambiguous. Germline CDR1 is SGHRS and CDR2 is YFSETQ. V was shortened by 4 bases and J by 6 bases, with 13 bases between the two germline ends. The CDR3 consists of 14 residues. This CDR3 reads CASSPTSDPGELFF. As DNA, the CDR3 is TGCGCCAGCAGCCCGACTTCGGACCCCGGGGAGCTGTTTTTT.

This clone was seen many times. The chain employs TRBV28 and TRBJ1-5; D call uncertain. Deletions cut 6 bases from V and 4 bases from J, with 7 bases between. This CDR3 is built from 12 residues. Germline values: CDR1 MDHEN, CDR2 SYDVKM. For the CDR3, the DNA is TGTGCCAGCAGCCAACTTAATCAGCCCCAGCATTTT. Its translation: CASSQLNQPQHF.

V and J are TRBV6-5 and TRBJ1-1; the D gene is possibly TRBD1 (5 bases). The germline V gene has CDR1 MNHEY and CDR2 SVGAGI. V dropped 9 bases and J dropped 3 bases, with 20 bases sitting between them. The CDR3 has 15 residues. The CDR3 sequence: CASLKRRSGDTEAFF. The CDR3 region has the DNA TGTGCCAGTTTGAAACGGCGGTCGGGGGACACTGAAGCTTTCTTT.

This clone occurred once. This rearrangement joins TRBV5-1 to TRBJ1-2; maybe TRBD1 (6 bases). Trimming cost V 9 bases and J 5 bases, with 17 bases left between them. The CDR3 has 13 amino acids. Per the germline V gene, CDR1 is SGHRS and CDR2 is YFSETQ. The DNA of the CDR3 is TGCGCCACCACAGCGGGGGGCGATTATGGCTACACCTTC. This encodes CATTAGGDYGYTF.

The sample holds a few counts of this clone. V is TRBV27 and J is TRBJ1-4; tentative D call: TRBD1 (6 bases). Trimming cost V 3 bases and J 6 bases, with 17 bases left between them. CDR1 MNHEY and CDR2 SMNVEV come from the germline V gene (reference sequence). The CDR3 is 16 amino acids. The CDR3 loop reads CASSFLPRDTDEKLFF. The CDR3 DNA reads TGTGCCAGCAGTTTCCTCCCCCGGGACACAGATGAAAAACTGTTTTTT.